The entry below gives a single TCR beta chain sequence along with its context. The sample holds many counts of this clonotype. Its antigen remains undetermined. No quality values exist for individual bases; no much larger clone is one base distant. From the germline V gene (reference sequence), CDR1 is MNHEY and CDR2 is SMNVEV. V loses 5 bases of germline sequence and J loses 5 bases, and the interval between the two ends is 18 bases. The cysteine opens and the phenylalanine closes a CDR3 of 15 amino acids. Only the CDR3 DNA is retained, 45 bases long and in frame from the first base. The data derive from a study of T cells in Graves' hyperthyroidism and ophthalmopathy (dated by TCRdb to the late 2010s). For context, the study as a whole: Peripheral blood was sampled at the time of initial diagnosis, prior to any treatment. The 90 to 100 discovery patients were randomly split 7:3 into training and test sets. According to the paper, TCR Vbeta CDR3 sequencing was carried out on around 140 peripheral blood samples, which came from fewer than 50 ophthalmopathy, under 85 hyperthyroidism and roughly 17 progressor patients. In several Graves' hyperthyroidism patients, the study also compared T-cell repertoires from thyroid tissue with T-cell repertoires from blood. After sampling, hyperthyroidism patients received methimazole starting at 30 mg daily, and ophthalmopathy patients received high-dose intravenous methylprednisolone. A discovery cohort of about a hundred patients, 43 with Graves' ophthalmopathy and under 60 with stable Graves' hyperthyroidism, was used to find distinguishing TCR V-J signatures. Whether ophthalmopathy could be predicted prospectively was tested in an independent validation cohort made up of under 20 hyperthyroidism patients plus 17 patients who later progressed to ophthalmopathy. Paper-wide results and their limitations: A 13 V-J signature model separated ophthalmopathy from stable hyperthyroidism, with around 90% sensitivity and approximately 81% specificity in cross-validation and 80%/75% in testing. Sample size was not statistically predetermined, and investigators were not blinded to group allocation. Blood samples also contained most of the expanded thyroid clonotypes (frequency above 0.001), which suggests that blood repertoires may reflect thyroid immune responses. During validation, the model predicted progression to ophthalmopathy a median of about 5.9 months ahead of onset, with more than 60% sensitivity and 72.22% specificity.

Ophthalmopathy patients had moderately to severely active disease, Clinical Activity Score of at least 3, NOSPECS grade of at least 4, and duration under 3 months. Patients with uncontrolled infections, other autoimmune diseases, pregnancy or lactation were excluded. Diagnoses were based on clinical symptoms, serum thyroxine and TRAb, thyroid ultrasound and orbital computed tomography. PBMCs were separated from approximately 10 ml of fresh peripheral blood using Ficoll-Paque density gradient centrifugation. Total RNA was extracted with Trizol reagent, and quality was checked on an Agilent 2100 Bioanalyzer. Amplification of TCR beta CDR3 regions was carried out from RNA transcripts. The TCR CDR3 was subjected to a first round of RT-PCR using the HTBI primer set and the Qiagen OneStep RT-PCR kit. The libraries were constructed in a second round of multiplex PCR and then size-selected and purified. Paired-end sequencing of the libraries was performed with 100 bp reads on an Illumina HiSeq2000. For the original study's pipeline: SOAPnuke was used to process the raw data, removing reads that contained adapters or uncalled bases, had a mean Phred below 15, or lacked an exact match to the constant primer or identifier. COPE v1.2.5 was used to merge the high-quality paired reads, and each unique nucleotide sequence was defined as a clonotype. MiTCR v1.1 was used to align the clonotypes against IMGT TRBV, TRBD and TRBJ reference segments. The analysis included only V-J combinations with a frequency above 0.0001, which together covered around 99% of the repertoires. The TCS score was defined as F50 (clonal expansion) divided by E x V (chaos), with BLOSUM62-based TCRdist calculated between CDR3 peptides within each V-J. Welch's t-statistics and random forest reduced 500 to 650 V-J features to 10 to 15, which were used in a naive Bayes classifier (R e1071). In TCRdb, the public reads were trimmed at Q25 with fastp and aligned with MiXCR, with productive beta chains retained. Every CDR3 protein is listed once, alongside the most common genes and DNA of its rows. In this record, the V and J calls reflect TCRdb's handling and not the investigators' own analysis. The sample table shows about 350,000 distinct CDR3 sequences, and 18% are seen once. The ten largest make up around 15% of the sample.

The source of this sequence is a woman aged 40 to 55 with Graves' ophthalmopathy. The specimen sequenced was blood. The sequence links TRBV27 to TRBJ1-2; the D segment cannot be called with confidence. The CDR3 sequence is CASSPSDKIAYGYTF. The bases read TGTGCCAGCAGTCCCTCAGACAAGATCGCGTATGGCTACACCTTC.